These 11 T cell receptor beta chains were all obtained from the same sample, sequenced in a study of PD-1 blockade in mismatch repair-deficient tumors. Assay used: immunoSEQ multiplex PCR; TCRdb lists only in-frame clones, some missing. The table lists under 40,000 clones, over 80% of them singletons. The sequencing used PBMCs, collected 38 to 40 weeks after starting pembrolizumab. The receptors shown here come from an adult with mismatch repair-deficient cancer.

The rearrangement links TRBV11-2 to TRBJ1-4, with D uncertain. Germline V CDR1 and CDR2: SGHAT, FQNNGV. CDR3 length equals 14 residues. Trimming left V 3 bases short and J 7 bases short, with 12 bases between. The CDR3 nucleotides are TGTGCCAGCAGCTTTAGTTTGGGAGGTGAAAAACTGTTTTTT. Translated: CASSFSLGGEKLFF.

The chain couples TRBV27 to TRBJ1-6; the match to TRBD1 covers 8 bases. CDR3 size: 14 residues. From germline, CDR1 is MNHEY and CDR2 SMNVEV (reference sequence). The V gene end was trimmed by 2 bases and the J gene end by 9 bases; junction bases not matched to a gene: 3. The DNA of the CDR3 is TGTGCCAGCAGTTTAGGACAGGGTTCTTCACCCCTCCACTTT. Its translation is CASSLGQGSSPLHF.

The genes are TRBV2 and TRBJ1-1; possible D gene TRBD1, 6 bases. Germline lookup yields CDR1 SNHLY and CDR2 FYNNEI. This CDR3 has 15 amino acids. Trimming took 6 bases from V and 5 from J, leaving 19 bases between them. The DNA for the CDR3 is TGTGCCAGCAGCCCGTGGACAGTACGAGATACTGAAGCTTTCTTT. It codes for CASSPWTVRDTEAFF.

The V call is TRBV5-1, the J call TRBJ2-5; unclear D gene. Germline CDR1 and CDR2: SGHRS and YFSETQ. Trimming removed 1 base at V and 1 base at J, with 17 bases between. CDR3 size: 17 residues. The CDR3 spells CASSLSKAGLIQETQYF. The CDR3 DNA is TGCGCCAGCAGCTTGTCCAAGGCAGGATTGATCCAAGAGACCCAGTACTTC. Filled out from reference TRBV5-1 and TRBJ2-5, the complete variable domain reads KAGVTQTPRYLIKTRGQQVTLSCSPISGHRSVSWYQQTPGQGLQFLFEYFSETQRNKGNFPGRFSGRQFSNSRSEMNVSTLELGDSALYLCASSLSKAGLIQETQYFGPGTRLLVL.

V is TRBV5-1 and J is TRBJ2-3; possibly TRBD1 for D (5 bases). Germline CDR1 reads SGHRS; CDR2 reads YFSETQ. The length of the CDR3 is 14 residues. V lost 0 bases and J 2 bases, leaving 7 bases between the germline ends. The CDR3, as DNA: TGCGCCAGCAGCTTGGGGGGCCCCACAGATACGCAGTATTTT. This gives the protein CASSLGGPTDTQYF.

Here the CDR3 DNA reads TGTGCCAGCTCACCCGAGGGCGGGGTAACCTACAATGAGCAGTTCTTC. This encodes CASSPEGGVTYNEQFF. The chain carries TRBV18 and TRBJ2-1, with D possibly matching TRBD2 (6 bases). This CDR3 spans 16 amino acids. V shed 3 bases and J shed 2 bases, with 14 bases lying between them. The germline V gene encodes CDR1 KGHSH and CDR2 LQKENI. The full variable domain, its missing parts supplied by reference TRBV18 and TRBJ2-1, is NAGVMQNPRHLVRRRGQEARLRCSPMKGHSHVYWYRQLPEEGLKFMVYLQKENIIDESGMPKERFSAEFPKEGPSILRIQQVVRGDSAAYFCASSPEGGVTYNEQFFGPGTRLTVL.

The J gene is TRBJ1-5, the V gene TRBV30; 7 nucleotides match TRBD1. Germline CDR1 is GTSNPN and CDR2 is SVGIG (reference sequence). The CDR3 length is 14 residues. J was trimmed by 2 bases and V by 4 bases; bases with no gene match: 5. This CDR3 reads CAWNRGGGNQPQHF. The CDR3 region has the DNA TGTGCCTGGAACAGGGGCGGCGGCAATCAGCCCCAGCATTTT.

The chain has TRBV27 and TRBJ2-2; 7 bases line up with TRBD1. V lost 6 bases to trimming and J lost 6 bases; unmatched junction nucleotides: 7. CDR1 is MNHEY and CDR2 is SMNVEV in the germline V gene (reference sequence). The CDR3 sequence is 14 residues long. The CDR3 here is CASRIKGASGELFF. The CDR3 DNA reads as TGTGCCAGCAGGATAAAGGGGGCATCCGGGGAGCTGTTTTTT.

The chain employs TRBV29-1 and TRBJ1-1; tentatively, D is TRBD1 (5 bases). Germline V gene sequence: CDR1 SQVTM, CDR2 ANQGSEA. This CDR3 is built from 14 residues. Trimming took 4 bases from V and 4 from J, leaving 16 bases between them. CDR3 protein: CSVGFGEGSTEAFF. The CDR3 DNA reads TGCAGCGTTGGTTTCGGGGAGGGGAGCACTGAAGCTTTCTTT.

The chain links TRBV5-4 to TRBJ2-3; 8 bases are shared with TRBD2. CDR3 length equals 15 residues. Trimming removed 2 bases from V and 0 bases from J; junction bases left unmatched: 2. Germline V lookup: CDR1 SGHNT, CDR2 YYREEE (reference sequence). The CDR3 sequence is CASSLSGSSTDTQYF. In DNA form, the CDR3 reads TGTGCCAGCAGCTTAAGCGGGAGCAGCACAGATACGCAGTATTTT.

This clone was detected only once. The CDR3 end shows no conserved phenylalanine or tryptophan, and so a read error is likely. No DNA is shown, since the ends of the CDR3 on it are uncertain; the CDR3 is the one TCRdb lists. The V gene is TRBV7-2, the J gene TRBJ1-2; the table's D call TRBD1 went unverified against the DNA. The CDR3 sequence runs 13 residues, both termini included. Germline V CDR1 and CDR2: SGHTA, FQGNSA. The CDR3 loop is CASSLSTGGVEHL.